This T cell receptor (beta chain) was documented in a study of blood T cell repertoires in COVID-19. Study in general: From T cells, B-cell-depleted T cells, or PBMCs came the material, which was cDNA or gDNA.

CDR1 is MGHDK, CDR2 SYGVNS, per germline. The CDR3 contains 14 residues. Losses at the gene ends were 7 bases for V and 8 bases for J; bases not matched to a gene: 10. This table comes from immunoSEQ multiplex PCR, and its TCRdb copy is limited to in-frame clones, with some not included. The sample has over 200,000 clones, over 70% seen once; the top ten hold roughly 7.8%. Sequenced sample: peripheral blood. The V and J genes are TRBV25-1 and TRBJ2-1; 8 nucleotides align to TRBD1. The receptor was derived from a man aged 35 to 55 with active or convalescent COVID-19. CDR3 in amino acids: CASTDRGATYEQFF. The CDR3 nucleotides read TGTGCCAGCACAGACAGGGGCGCAACGTATGAGCAGTTCTTC.